Each of the 25 T cell receptor beta chains below was sequenced from the same sample in a study of Graves' ophthalmopathy and Graves' hyperthyroidism. RNA transcripts yielded amplified TCR beta CDR3 regions. RT-PCR was first run with HTBI primers, then multiplex PCR in a second round. TCRdb processed the multiplex PCR reads anew with MiXCR; each CDR3 protein has one entry. This table holds around 600,000 distinct CDR3 sequences, about two fifths found once. Sequenced material: peripheral blood. These receptors all stem from an adult man with Graves' ophthalmopathy.

This clonotype was seen repeatedly, ten times or more. The J gene is TRBJ1-5, the V gene TRBV2, with 7 nucleotides matching TRBD1. The CDR3 totals 14 residues. The germline V gene has CDR1 SNHLY and CDR2 FYNNEI. V shed 6 bases, J shed 8 bases, and the junction held 10 bases outside the gene matches. CDR3 nucleotides: TGTGCCAGCAGGAAACAGGGGAATAGTGAGCCCCAGCATTTT. This translates into CASRKQGNSEPQHF.

For this clonotype: Its ends do not fully match the called genes, so a read error is possible. The J gene is TRBJ1-2, the V gene TRBV9, with unresolved D. The CDR3 runs to 14 residues. Germline V gene data show CDR1 as SGDLS and CDR2 as YYNGEE. The CDR3 spells CASSPPDGRYAYTF. The CDR3 DNA sequence: TGTGCCAGCTCACCACCGGACGGACGCTATGCCTACACCTTC.

This clonotype was seen many times. The J gene is TRBJ1-5, the V gene TRBV20-1; D may be TRBD1 (6 bases). V lost 6 bases and J lost 6, with 15 bases in between. Germline-derived CDR1 and CDR2 are DFQATT and SNEGSKA (reference sequence). The CDR3 is made up of 13 amino acids. The CDR3 spells CSAEQGFRQPQHF. The CDR3 DNA reads TGCAGTGCCGAACAGGGATTTCGTCAGCCCCAGCATTTT.

This rearrangement joins TRBV29-1 to TRBJ2-5, with 8 bases matching TRBD2. Germline V gene lookup returns CDR1 SQVTM and CDR2 ANQGSEA. The CDR3 runs to 12 residues. J gave up 3 bases and V 8 bases, and 5 bases lay outside the gene matches. The CDR3 DNA reads as TGCAGCTCGCCGGGACTAGAAGAGACCCAGTACTTC. Translation gives CSSPGLEETQYF.

This clonotype was found once. A much larger clone lies a single base off, so this may be a read error. This chain connects TRBV6-5 to TRBJ2-5; the D is unclear. CDR1 is MNHEY and CDR2 is SVGAGI in the germline V gene. Trimming left V 0 bases short and J 9 bases short, with 8 bases between. CDR3 length equals 12 residues. CDR3 protein: CASSYSSEAQYF. The DNA for the CDR3 is TGTGCCAGCAGTTACTCCTCTGAGGCCCAGTACTTC.

This chain joins TRBV9 and TRBJ2-5; 7 bases fit TRBD2. In germline, CDR1 is SGDLS, CDR2 YYNGEE. The CDR3 is made up of 16 amino acids. V shed 0 bases, J shed 5 bases, and the junction held 10 bases outside the gene matches. This CDR3 is CASSVGRMGGMETQYF. DNA of the CDR3: TGTGCCAGCAGCGTAGGAAGAATGGGGGGGATGGAGACCCAGTACTTC.

This clonotype was seen only a few times. The rearrangement joins TRBV7-3 to TRBJ1-1, with D possibly TRBD1 on 5 matching bases. With 2 bases removed from V and 2 bases from J, the gap between germline ends came to 18 bases. The CDR3 contains 17 residues. Germline-derived CDR1 and CDR2 are SGHTA and FQGTGA. CDR3 sequence reads: CASSLGPRRGVNTEAFF. As DNA, the CDR3 is TGTGCCAGCAGCTTAGGGCCGAGGAGGGGAGTAAACACTGAAGCTTTCTTT.

With regard to this clonotype: Its ends do not fully match the called genes, so a read error is possible. The rearrangement links TRBV20-1 to TRBJ2-6, with 10 bases lining up with TRBD1. CDR1 is DFQATT and CDR2 is SNEGSKA in the germline V gene (reference sequence). There are 14 residues in the CDR3. CDR3 in amino acids: CSARRTGGMDTEAF. Here the CDR3 DNA reads TGCAGTGCTAGACGGACAGGGGGGATGGACACTGAAGCTTTC.

This clonotype was seen repeatedly, ten times or more. The J gene is TRBJ1-5, the V gene TRBV19; D not certain. From germline, CDR1 is LNHDA and CDR2 SQIVND (reference sequence). The V gene lost 3 bases and the J gene lost 7 bases, with 16 bases spanning the gap. The CDR3 has 15 amino acids. DNA for the CDR3: TGTGCCAGTAGTATTCAAGGAGGGCCGGAGCAGCCCCAGCATTTT. It specifies CASSIQGGPEQPQHF.

This sequence joins TRBV7-8 and TRBJ2-2; D possibly matches TRBD1 or TRBD2 (5 bases each). Trimming removed 4 bases from V and 5 bases from J, with 17 bases in between. The CDR3 totals 16 residues. The germline CDR1 and CDR2 sequences are SGHVS and FQNEAQ. DNA for the CDR3: TGTGCCAGCAGCTCGGTCAGGGAGATGGTTACCGGGGAGCTGTTTTTT. Residues: CASSSVREMVTGELFF.

At least ten counts were recorded for this clonotype. This sequence joins TRBV15 and TRBJ1-4; weak D call: TRBD1 (6 bases). The length of the CDR3 is 15 residues. The ends were cut back, 4 bases at V and 6 bases at J, with 15 bases in the middle. Germline CDR1 LNHNV, CDR2 YYDKDF (reference sequence). The CDR3 sequence: CATSTTTGQHEKLFF. The CDR3 nucleotides read TGTGCCACCAGCACTACCACAGGGCAACATGAAAAACTGTTTTTT.

The sample holds many counts of this clonotype. This chain connects TRBV10-3 to TRBJ1-1, with D perhaps TRBD1 (6 bases). V lost 3 bases, J lost 2 bases, and 10 bases lay in between. The CDR3 is made up of 14 amino acids. Germline loops: CDR1 ENHRY, CDR2 SYGVKD. CDR3 in DNA: TGTGCCATCAGTGACCCGGGACACAACACTGAAGCTTTCTTT. It translates to CAISDPGHNTEAFF.

In this sample, this clonotype turned up a few times. This rearrangement joins TRBV5-5 to TRBJ1-1, with a possible D match to TRBD1 (5 bases). The CDR3 runs 15 residues. Germline CDR1 and CDR2: SGHKS and YYEKEE (reference sequence). Between the trimmed V and J ends, which lost 2 bases and 1 base, there was a span of 12 bases. CDR3 in DNA: TGTGCCAGCAGCTTTCCTTCAAGGGGGAACACTGAAGCTTTCTTT. This translates into CASSFPSRGNTEAFF.

The J gene is TRBJ2-2, the V gene TRBV11-2; D is uncertain. CDR1 SGHAT and CDR2 FQNNGV come from the germline V gene. This CDR3 has 15 residues. Trimming took off 5 bases at V and 0 bases at J, with 10 bases between the two ends. The CDR3 DNA follows: TGTGCCAGCAGCCGAGAGACTCCGAACACCGGGGAGCTGTTTTTT. This encodes CASSRETPNTGELFF.

This clonotype occurred once. V usage is TRBV5-1 and J usage is TRBJ1-2; 8 nucleotides match TRBD1. J was trimmed by 7 bases and V by 0 bases; bases with no gene match: 5. The CDR3 runs to 14 residues. Germline CDR1 and CDR2: SGHRS and YFSETQ. CDR3 residues: CASSLDRGGFGYTF. The CDR3 nucleotides are TGCGCCAGCAGCTTGGACAGGGGGGGATTTGGCTACACCTTC.

This clonotype was recorded at least ten times. The chain is built from TRBV20-1 and TRBJ2-7, with 8 bases fitting TRBD1. V gave up 1 base and J gave up 9 bases; unmatched junction bases: 8. CDR3 length: 13 amino acids. Germline V gene sequence: CDR1 DFQATT, CDR2 SNEGSKA (reference sequence). CDR3 nucleotide sequence: TGCAGTGCTAGAGGGGTCAGGGGGCAGGTGCAGTACTTC. The encoded protein is CSARGVRGQVQYF.

The table lists this clonotype with many counts. The genes are TRBV10-2 and TRBJ2-2; 7 nucleotides match TRBD1. The trim removed 7 bases at V and 1 base at J, leaving 3 bases unmatched. The CDR3 loop spans 14 amino acids. Germline V gene lookup returns CDR1 WSHSY and CDR2 SAAADI. Here the CDR3 reads CASKRTGNTGELFF. In DNA, the CDR3 is TGCGCCAGCAAAAGGACAGGGAACACCGGGGAGCTGTTTTTT.

Note on this clonotype: A much larger clone sits a single nucleotide away, making a read error possible. The CDR3 DNA sequence: TGTGCCAGCATCAAGGGGGTGGGCTACGAGCAGTACTTC. Protein sequence: CASIKGVGYEQYF. The chain has TRBV7-2 and TRBJ2-7; maybe TRBD1 (6 bases). The CDR3 is made up of 13 amino acids. The V and J ends lost 7 bases and 3 bases respectively, with 13 bases between them. Germline loops: CDR1 SGHTA, CDR2 FQGNSA.

This clonotype has just a few counts. The junction departs from germline at one end; a sequencing error may be responsible. The rearrangement joins TRBV10-3 to TRBJ1-6; no reliable D call. The CDR3 length is 15 residues. Looked up from germline, CDR1 is ENHRY and CDR2 is SYGVKD. The CDR3 loop is CASSYSSDYNSPLHF. The CDR3 DNA follows: TGTGCCAGCAGTTACTCGTCAGACTATAATTCACCCCTCCACTTT.

There are a few counts of this clonotype. The chain carries TRBV7-9 and TRBJ2-7; D uncertain. The tail of the sequence fits TRBJ2-1 better, so the J call may be wrong. CDR1 SEHNR and CDR2 FQNEAQ come from the germline V gene (reference sequence). The CDR3 consists of 14 residues. CDR3 residues: CASSLEGFHNEQFF. Here the CDR3 DNA reads TGTGCCAGCAGCTTAGAGGGATTCCACAATGAGCAGTTCTTC.

This clonotype was recorded many times. The gene calls are TRBV12-3 or TRBV12-4 and TRBJ2-5; maybe TRBD1 (6 bases). The CDR3 covers 15 residues. Between the trimmed V and J ends, which lost 0 bases and 1 base, there was a span of 9 bases. As DNA, the CDR3 is TGTGCCAGCAGTTTAGCGGGGGACACCCAAGAGACCCAGTACTTC. This codes for CASSLAGDTQETQYF.

This clonotype was recorded at least ten times. The gene calls are TRBV25-1 and TRBJ1-6; tentative D call: TRBD1 (5 bases). The length of the CDR3 is 16 residues. V shed 1 base and J shed 9 bases, with 16 bases lying between them. The V gene's germline CDR1 is MGHDK and CDR2 SYGVNS. Written as DNA, the CDR3 is TGTGCCAGCAGTGAATTGGGAGGGGTGACTTCTTCACCCCTCCACTTT. Translation gives CASSELGGVTSSPLHF.

Turning to this clonotype: Just one base apart from a much larger clone, this may be a read error. The rearrangement links TRBV9 to TRBJ2-2, with a tentative D call TRBD2 (6 bases). Germline values: CDR1 SGDLS, CDR2 YYNGEE. This CDR3 is built from 15 residues. The CDR3 sequence is CASSASPGPDRELSF. The CDR3 DNA reads as TGTGCCAGCAGCGCCTCGCCGGGACCGGACCGGGAGCTGTCTTTT. Complete variable domain (other parts from reference TRBV9 and TRBJ2-2): DSGVTQTPKHLITATGQRVTLRCSPRSGDLSVYWYQQSLDQGLQFLIQYYNGEERAKGNILERFSAQQFPDLHSELNLSSLELGDSALYFCASSASPGPDRELSFGEGSRLTVL.

Only a few counts were recorded for this clonotype. The V and J genes are TRBV6-5 and TRBJ1-3, with D possibly being TRBD1 (6 bases). Germline CDR1 is MNHEY and CDR2 is SVGAGI. The V end lost 0 bases, the J end lost 2 bases, and 11 bases lay between the germline ends. The CDR3 runs 16 residues. For the CDR3, the DNA is TGTGCCAGCAGTTACTCGCGGGGGGGCCCTGGAAACACCATATATTTT. Protein sequence: CASSYSRGGPGNTIYF.

The rearrangement uses TRBV19 and TRBJ1-1; TRBD1 matches at 8 bases. Germline V gives CDR1 LNHDA, CDR2 SQIVND (reference sequence). This CDR3 is 15 amino acids long. The V and J ends lost 3 bases and 4 bases, in that order; junction bases with no gene match: 7. CDR3 DNA: TGTGCCAGTAGTATTTTGTCAGGGGGCATCACTGAAGCTTTCTTT. Residues: CASSILSGGITEAFF.